The TCR beta chain described here comes from a study of chemoradiotherapy in HPV16-positive cancers. Repertoires were sampled repeatedly during chemoradiotherapy. Germline CDR1 SGHDT, CDR2 YYEEEE. This CDR3 is 14 amino acids long. V lost 4 bases and J 4 bases, leaving 14 bases between the germline ends. Assay: immunoSEQ multiplex PCR; the TCRdb copy retains only in-frame clones and omits some. The sample carries approximately 13,000 clones, nearly 90% recorded once. In regard to this clone: The antigen is unknown.

Findings and caveats of the study: HPV-responsive T-cell expansion during chemoradiotherapy was linked to improved recurrence-free survival in HPV16-positive patients. Functional assays defining HPV-specific T cells used only a couple of HPV16-positive patients. During treatment, candidate HPV-specific clones and E7-related motifs expanded in tumor.

The rearrangement links TRBV5-6 to TRBJ1-1, with a tentative D call TRBD1 (6 bases). The sequence came from a human donor with HPV-associated anogenital cancer. The input for sequencing was blood, taken from a patient who underwent chemoradiotherapy. CDR3 bases: TGTGCCAGCAGCCGGAGGGGGGGAGTCACTGAAGCTTTCTTT. Its protein product is CASSRRGGVTEAFF.